These 31 T cell receptor beta chains share one sample of origin, sequenced in a study of T-cell reconstitution after alpha-beta-depleted transplantation in children. Using unique molecular identifiers, the investigators prepared the TCRbeta library. TCRdb recomputed calls from the PCR reads with MiXCR, one row per CDR3 protein. This sample carries roughly 100,000 distinct CDR3 sequences, 7.5% to 9.5% of them seen once, and the ten largest clones take approximately 7.2%. This specimen consisted of PBMCs from the stem cell graft donor, obtained from the stem cell graft. These receptors originate from a human donor who donated a stem cell graft to a child with congenital amegakaryocytic thrombocytopenia.

The sample holds many counts of this clonotype. The rearrangement joins TRBV20-1 to TRBJ2-3; D gene unclear. The CDR3 length is 13 residues. CDR1 DFQATT and CDR2 SNEGSKA come from the germline V gene (reference sequence). Trimming shortened V by 0 bases and J by 1 base, and 5 bases separated the two germline ends. CDR3 loop: CSARDTGTDTQYF. The CDR3 region has the DNA TGCAGTGCTAGAGATACTGGCACAGATACGCAGTATTTT.

This clonotype showed up many times. This chain uses TRBV6-5 with TRBJ2-5, with D possibly TRBD1 on 5 matching bases. Per the germline V gene, CDR1 is MNHEY and CDR2 is SVGAGI. This CDR3 comprises 15 residues. Trimming shortened V by 2 bases and J by 3 bases, and 13 bases separated the two germline ends. CDR3 sequence: CASSYGSGFEETQYF. CDR3 coding DNA: TGTGCCAGCAGTTACGGGTCAGGGTTTGAAGAGACCCAGTACTTC.

This clonotype is medium-sized by share. The V and J genes are TRBV20-1 and TRBJ2-7; TRBD2 agrees at 7 bases. Looked up from germline, CDR1 is DFQATT and CDR2 is SNEGSKA (reference sequence). V was pared by 7 bases and J by 2 bases, with 11 bases of the junction left unmatched. The CDR3 runs to 14 residues. The CDR3 DNA reads TGCAGTGTTACCCTGGAGCGGGACCCCTACGAGCAGTACTTC. Protein sequence: CSVTLERDPYEQYF.

This clonotype was counted at least ten times. J is TRBJ2-2 and V is TRBV5-6; perhaps TRBD1 as D (5 bases). The length of the CDR3 is 16 residues. CDR1 and CDR2 (germline): SGHDT, YYEEEE. Trimming stripped 4 bases from V and 6 bases from J, with 19 bases between. The CDR3 loop reads CASSHQGPEIPGELFF. The DNA of the CDR3 is TGTGCCAGCAGCCATCAGGGTCCGGAGATCCCCGGGGAGCTGTTTTTT.

This clonotype was counted at least ten times. The rearrangement uses TRBV7-2 and TRBJ2-7; no reliable D call. V shed 2 bases and J shed 3 bases, with 8 bases lying between them. This CDR3 is 13 amino acids long. Germline V gives CDR1 SGHTA, CDR2 FQGNSA. The chain's CDR3 is CASSLRSNYEQYF. The CDR3 bases are TGTGCCAGCAGCTTAAGGTCAAACTACGAGCAGTACTTC.

The sample holds many counts of this clonotype. The rearrangement links TRBV20-1 to TRBJ1-1; D is ambiguous. The V gene lost 6 bases and the J gene lost 2 bases, with 13 bases spanning the gap. Germline loops: CDR1 DFQATT, CDR2 SNEGSKA (reference sequence). The length of the CDR3 is 13 residues. The CDR3 nucleotides read TGCAGTGCCCCAAACGGGGTAAACACTGAAGCTTTCTTT. Protein sequence: CSAPNGVNTEAFF.

The sample holds many counts of this clonotype. The J gene is TRBJ1-1, the V gene TRBV7-9; D remains ambiguous. CDR3 length: 13 residues. V was clipped by 11 bases and J by 5 bases, with 18 bases between them. From germline, CDR1 is SEHNR and CDR2 FQNEAQ (reference sequence). Written as DNA, the CDR3 is TGTGCCGGGGTCCCTGTCGTGGGGACTGAAGCTTTCTTT. Its protein product is CAGVPVVGTEAFF.

Many counts were recorded for this clonotype. The chain links TRBV5-1 to TRBJ2-1, with 9 bases aligning to TRBD2. After removal of 5 bases from V and 2 bases from J, the junction contained 5 bases not matched to a gene. In germline, CDR1 is SGHRS, CDR2 YFSETQ. The CDR3 is made up of 15 amino acids. CDR3: CASSNLAGPYNEQFF. In DNA, the CDR3 is TGCGCCAGCAGTAACCTAGCGGGACCCTACAATGAGCAGTTCTTC. The full variable domain, rest sourced from reference TRBV5-1 and TRBJ2-1, is KAGVTQTPRYLIKTRGQQVTLSCSPISGHRSVSWYQQTPGQGLQFLFEYFSETQRNKGNFPGRFSGRQFSNSRSEMNVSTLELGDSALYLCASSNLAGPYNEQFFGPGTRLTVL.

This clonotype showed up many times. V is TRBV12-3 or TRBV12-4 and J is TRBJ1-4; 8 bases map to TRBD1. The CDR3 has 14 residues. J gave up 6 bases and V 3 bases, and 3 bases lay outside the gene matches. CDR3 residues: CASSLDRDDEKLFF. The CDR3 DNA is TGTGCCAGCAGTTTGGACAGGGATGATGAAAAACTGTTTTTT.

This clonotype occurred many times. The V and J genes are TRBV15 and TRBJ2-1; 7 nucleotides align to TRBD2. The CDR3 length is 12 residues. Germline CDR1 reads LNHNV; CDR2 reads YYDKDF (reference sequence). The J segment lost 9 bases and the V segment lost 1 base, leaving 0 bases of the junction unmatched. This CDR3 is CATSRAGGEQFF. CDR3 nucleotide sequence: TGTGCCACCAGCAGAGCGGGGGGTGAGCAGTTCTTC. Full variable domain (missing parts from reference TRBV15 and TRBJ2-1): DAMVIQNPRYQVTQFGKPVTLSCSQTLNHNVMYWYQQKSSQAPKLLFHYYDKDFNNEADTPDNFQSRRPNTSFCFLDIRSPGLGDTAMYLCATSRAGGEQFFGPGTRLTVL.

This clonotype was detected ten times or more. This rearrangement joins TRBV20-1 to TRBJ2-3; D gene unclear. V was shortened by 5 bases and J by 2 bases, with 8 bases between the two germline ends. This CDR3 region has 12 residues. CDR1 DFQATT and CDR2 SNEGSKA come from the germline V gene (reference sequence). CDR3 region: CSARPLTDTQYF. CDR3 bases: TGCAGTGCTCGACCGCTCACAGATACGCAGTATTTT.

This clonotype was counted ten times or more. This sequence joins TRBV7-2 and TRBJ2-4; TRBD1 matches 10 bases. Looked up from germline, CDR1 is SGHTA and CDR2 is FQGNSA. The CDR3 loop spans 13 amino acids. V trimming: 5 bases; J trimming: 7 bases; junction bases outside the gene matches: 2. In DNA form, the CDR3 reads TGTGCCAGCAGCCAGGGACAGGGGAACATTCAGTACTTC. It translates to CASSQGQGNIQYF.

In this sample, this clonotype turned up many times. This chain links TRBV20-1 with TRBJ1-6; TRBD1 might be the D (5 bases). CDR1 is DFQATT, CDR2 SNEGSKA, per germline (reference sequence). The ends were cut back, 3 bases at V and 6 bases at J, with 15 bases in the middle. This CDR3 has 15 amino acids. Here the CDR3 reads CSARREGEGNSPLHF. The CDR3 region has the DNA TGCAGTGCTAGGCGGGAAGGGGAGGGTAATTCACCCCTCCACTTT.

This clonotype was seen ten or more times. The gene calls are TRBV4-2 and TRBJ1-2, with TRBD1 matching over 7 bases. The CDR3 totals 14 residues. J lost 8 bases, V lost 0 bases, and 6 bases had no gene match. Germline V gene lookup returns CDR1 LGHNA and CDR2 YNFKEQ. The CDR3: CASSQEETGSGYTF. The CDR3 nucleotides read TGTGCCAGCAGCCAAGAGGAGACAGGGTCGGGCTACACCTTC.

This clonotype was seen repeatedly, ten times or more. The gene calls are TRBV5-6 and TRBJ1-3; D not certain. V dropped 2 bases and J dropped 0 bases, with 9 bases sitting between them. This CDR3 is built from 15 residues. From germline, CDR1 is SGHDT and CDR2 YYEEEE. The CDR3 protein is CASSFSGLSGNTIYF. As DNA, the CDR3 is TGTGCCAGCAGCTTCTCAGGCCTCTCTGGAAACACCATATATTTT.

With respect to this clonotype: A read error may be the cause here, since a much bigger clone is one base away. The rearrangement uses TRBV14 and TRBJ1-1; D gene unclear. From germline, CDR1 is SGHDN and CDR2 FVKESK. The CDR3 length is 13 residues. V was pared by 0 bases and J by 5 bases, with 7 bases between. The DNA of the CDR3 is TGTGCCAGCAGCCAAGAGGTAACGACTGAAGCTTTCTTT. Residues: CASSQEVTTEAFF.

This clonotype was recorded at least ten times. Written as DNA, the CDR3 is TGTGCCATCAGCCCGGCGAGGAGGACAGATACGCAGTATTTT. Translation gives CAISPARRTDTQYF. The J gene is TRBJ2-3, the V gene TRBV10-3; weak D call: TRBD2 (5 bases). Trimming stripped 6 bases from V and 3 bases from J, with 13 bases between. Germline assignment: CDR1 ENHRY and CDR2 SYGVKD. This CDR3 is 14 amino acids long.

This clonotype was detected ten times or more. The rearrangement joins TRBV6-6 to TRBJ1-4; a possible D gene is TRBD1 (5 bases). V was cut by 11 bases and J by 8 bases, with 12 bases left in between. This CDR3 is 11 amino acids long. Germline V gives CDR1 MNHNY, CDR2 SVGAGI (reference sequence). The CDR3 nucleotides read TGTGCCGGGGGGGAGGCGGAAAAACTGTTTTTT. As protein: CAGGEAEKLFF.

In this sample, this clonotype turned up once. This rearrangement joins TRBV14 to TRBJ2-7; possibly TRBD1 or TRBD2 for D (5 bases each). In germline, CDR1 is SGHDN, CDR2 FVKESK. The CDR3 sequence is 17 residues long. With 1 base removed from V and 4 bases from J, the gap between germline ends came to 20 bases. For the CDR3, the DNA is TGTGCCAGCAGCCAAGTTTCGGGACCAACGACAAAATACGAGCAGTACTTC. It yields the protein CASSQVSGPTTKYEQYF.

This clonotype was detected ten times or more. The chain has TRBV5-1 and TRBJ2-7; D is uncertain. Between the trimmed V and J ends, which lost 6 bases and 1 base, there was a span of 8 bases. CDR1 and CDR2 from the germline V gene are SGHRS and YFSETQ. The CDR3 sequence is 12 residues long. CDR3 DNA sequence: TGCGCCAGCAAAAGAGGATCCTACGAGCAGTACTTC. Protein: CASKRGSYEQYF.

V usage is TRBV20-1 and J usage is TRBJ2-1, with 7 bases fitting TRBD2. V trimming: 5 bases; J trimming: 4 bases; junction bases outside the gene matches: 11. Germline V gives CDR1 DFQATT, CDR2 SNEGSKA (reference sequence). CDR3 length: 15 residues. CDR3 bases: TGCAGTGCTCCTAGGCGTCTAGCGGTTTACAATGAGCAGTTCTTC. Residues: CSAPRRLAVYNEQFF.

This clonotype has ten or more counts. This chain uses TRBV7-8 with TRBJ2-2, with D unresolved. Deletions cut 5 bases from V and 3 bases from J, with 16 bases between. The CDR3 totals 16 residues. Germline V CDR1 and CDR2: SGHVS, FQNEAQ. The CDR3 coding sequence is TGTGCCAGCAGCCCAGTAGGGCTAGATCACACCGGGGAGCTGTTTTTT. Translated: CASSPVGLDHTGELFF.

In its sample, this clonotype was seen many times. V usage is TRBV5-1 and J usage is TRBJ1-4; D is possibly TRBD1 (6 bases). V was pared by 4 bases and J by 8 bases, with 15 bases between. Germline V lookup: CDR1 SGHRS, CDR2 YFSETQ. The CDR3 loop spans 14 amino acids. CDR3 in DNA: TGCGCCAGCAGCCAAGGGGGTTCGGAAGAAAAACTGTTTTTT. Its protein product is CASSQGGSEEKLFF.

This clonotype has at least ten counts. V usage is TRBV20-1 and J usage is TRBJ2-7, with 11 bases fitting TRBD2. Germline V gives CDR1 DFQATT, CDR2 SNEGSKA (reference sequence). Trimming at V came to 2 bases and at J to 4 bases, leaving 7 bases not matched to a gene. This CDR3 has 15 residues. DNA of the CDR3: TGCAGTGCTAGACAAGGGGTAGCGGGAGGGTACGAGCAGTACTTC. Translation: CSARQGVAGGYEQYF.

In its sample, this clonotype was seen many times. This chain connects TRBV5-1 to TRBJ2-2, with 11 bases fitting TRBD2. Unmatched junction bases numbered 13, after V lost 6 bases and J lost 0 bases. The CDR3 totals 19 residues. Germline-derived CDR1 and CDR2 are SGHRS and YFSETQ. The CDR3, as DNA: TGCGCCAGCATACCGGGGGGGACTAGCGGTCCCGCGAACACCGGGGAGCTGTTTTTT. Amino acids: CASIPGGTSGPANTGELFF.

As to this clonotype: At one end the junction does not follow the germline gene, possibly because of a read error. The rearrangement links TRBV12-3 or TRBV12-4 to TRBJ2-6, with TRBD1 matching over 8 bases. The CDR3 contains 19 residues. This CDR3 is CTSSLALGQGSAGANVLTF. The CDR3 coding sequence is TGTACCAGCAGTTTAGCCCTCGGACAGGGAAGCGCTGGGGCCAACGTCCTGACTTTC.

This clonotype was observed at least ten times. The chain carries TRBV5-1 and TRBJ2-2, with 11 positions matching TRBD2. The CDR3 consists of 16 residues. J was trimmed by 6 bases and V by 0 bases; bases with no gene match: 4. CDR1 SGHRS and CDR2 YFSETQ come from the germline V gene. CDR3 sequence reads: CASSLDLAGGPGELFF. As DNA, the CDR3 is TGCGCCAGCAGCTTGGATCTAGCGGGAGGACCCGGGGAGCTGTTTTTT. The variable domain in full, completed from reference TRBV5-1 and TRBJ2-2, reads KAGVTQTPRYLIKTRGQQVTLSCSPISGHRSVSWYQQTPGQGLQFLFEYFSETQRNKGNFPGRFSGRQFSNSRSEMNVSTLELGDSALYLCASSLDLAGGPGELFFGEGSRLTVL.

This clonotype was counted ten times or more. V and J are TRBV20-1 and TRBJ2-2, with 8 nucleotides matching TRBD1. CDR1 DFQATT and CDR2 SNEGSKA come from the germline V gene (reference sequence). The CDR3 totals 14 residues. J was trimmed by 6 bases and V by 4 bases; bases with no gene match: 7. CDR3: CSATSGQGSGELFF. The CDR3 coding sequence is TGCAGTGCTACCTCTGGACAGGGCTCCGGGGAGCTGTTTTTT.

This clonotype was counted at least ten times. The chain uses TRBV20-1 and TRBJ1-1; no reliable D call. The length of the CDR3 is 15 residues. V was trimmed by 4 bases and J by 1 base, leaving 16 bases between them. Germline assignment: CDR1 DFQATT and CDR2 SNEGSKA (reference sequence). CDR3 protein: CSAKRGRAGNTEAFF. The CDR3 region has the DNA TGCAGTGCTAAGCGAGGGCGCGCAGGGAACACTGAAGCTTTCTTT.

There are many counts of this clonotype. The chain joins TRBV7-2 to TRBJ1-2; D remains ambiguous. Germline-derived CDR1 and CDR2 are SGHTA and FQGNSA. Trimming cost V 5 bases and J 2 bases, with 9 bases left between them. The length of the CDR3 is 13 residues. CDR3 sequence (DNA): TGTGCCAGCAGCCCTCAGAGCAACTATGGCTACACCTTC. This sequence encodes CASSPQSNYGYTF.

This clonotype was recorded many times. The rearrangement links TRBV3-1 to TRBJ2-3, with D possibly TRBD2 on 5 matching bases. The germline CDR1 and CDR2 sequences are LGHDT and YNNKEL (reference sequence). The CDR3 consists of 15 residues. The ends were cut back, 0 bases at V and 8 bases at J, with 15 bases in the middle. CDR3 DNA: TGTGCCAGCAGCCAAGATGAGGGTTCTGGTGGTACGCAGTATTTT. It translates to CASSQDEGSGGTQYF.